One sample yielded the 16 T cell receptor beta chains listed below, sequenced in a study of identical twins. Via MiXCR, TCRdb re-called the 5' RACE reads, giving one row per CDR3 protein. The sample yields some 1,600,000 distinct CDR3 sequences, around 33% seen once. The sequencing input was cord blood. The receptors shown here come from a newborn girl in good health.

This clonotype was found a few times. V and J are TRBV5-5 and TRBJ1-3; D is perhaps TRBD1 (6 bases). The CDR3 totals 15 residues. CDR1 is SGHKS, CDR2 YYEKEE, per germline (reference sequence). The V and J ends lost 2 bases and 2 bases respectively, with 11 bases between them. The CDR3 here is CASSFAGATGNTIYF. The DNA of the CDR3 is TGTGCCAGCAGCTTTGCGGGGGCAACTGGAAACACCATATATTTT.

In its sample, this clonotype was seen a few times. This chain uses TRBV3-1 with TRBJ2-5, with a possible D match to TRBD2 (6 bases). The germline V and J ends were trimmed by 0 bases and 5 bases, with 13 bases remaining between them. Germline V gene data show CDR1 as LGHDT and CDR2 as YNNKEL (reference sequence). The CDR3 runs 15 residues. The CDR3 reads CASSQEISGPETQYF. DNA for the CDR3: TGTGCCAGCAGCCAAGAGATTAGCGGTCCGGAGACCCAGTACTTC.

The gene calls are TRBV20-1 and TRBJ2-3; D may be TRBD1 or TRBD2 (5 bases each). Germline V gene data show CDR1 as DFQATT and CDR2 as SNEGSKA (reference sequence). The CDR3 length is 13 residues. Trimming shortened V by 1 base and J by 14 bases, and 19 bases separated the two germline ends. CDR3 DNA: TGCAGTGCTAGAGGGGGAACCGGGACCCCTGTGTATTTT. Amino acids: CSARGGTGTPVYF.

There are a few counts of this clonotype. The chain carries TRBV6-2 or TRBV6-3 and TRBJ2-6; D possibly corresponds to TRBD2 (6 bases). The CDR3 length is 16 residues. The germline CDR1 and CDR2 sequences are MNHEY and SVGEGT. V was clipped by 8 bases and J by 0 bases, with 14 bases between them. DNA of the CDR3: TGTGCCAGCCGGAGCGGGCTCCGCTCTGGGGCCAACGTCCTGACTTTC. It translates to CASRSGLRSGANVLTF.

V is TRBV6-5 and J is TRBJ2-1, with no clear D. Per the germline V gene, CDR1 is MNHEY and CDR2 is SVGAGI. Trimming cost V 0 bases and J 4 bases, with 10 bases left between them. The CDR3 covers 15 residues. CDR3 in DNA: TGTGCCAGCAGTTACTCGACCGAAGGGTACAATGAGCAGTTCTTC. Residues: CASSYSTEGYNEQFF.

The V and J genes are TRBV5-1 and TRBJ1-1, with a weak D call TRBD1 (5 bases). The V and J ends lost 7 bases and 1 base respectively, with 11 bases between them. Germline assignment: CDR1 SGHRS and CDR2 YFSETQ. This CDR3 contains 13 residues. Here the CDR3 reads CASSRTQNTEAFF. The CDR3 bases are TGCGCCAGCTCCCGGACACAGAACACTGAAGCTTTCTTT.

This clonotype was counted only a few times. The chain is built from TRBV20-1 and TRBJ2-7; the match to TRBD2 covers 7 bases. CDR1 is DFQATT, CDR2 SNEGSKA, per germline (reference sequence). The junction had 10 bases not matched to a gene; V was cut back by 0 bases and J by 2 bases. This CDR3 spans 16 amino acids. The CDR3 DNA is TGCAGTGCTAGAGATCCCCGCGGGAGAAGGGCCTACGAGCAGTACTTC. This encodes CSARDPRGRRAYEQYF.

The CDR3 DNA follows: TGTGCCAGCAGCCAAGTTTCGGGAGTCAAGTCCTACAATGAGCAGTTCTTC. Translating gives CASSQVSGVKSYNEQFF. The J gene is TRBJ2-1, the V gene TRBV14; weak D call: TRBD2 (6 bases). From germline, CDR1 is SGHDN and CDR2 FVKESK. V lost 1 base and J lost 1, with 14 bases in between. This CDR3 has 17 residues.

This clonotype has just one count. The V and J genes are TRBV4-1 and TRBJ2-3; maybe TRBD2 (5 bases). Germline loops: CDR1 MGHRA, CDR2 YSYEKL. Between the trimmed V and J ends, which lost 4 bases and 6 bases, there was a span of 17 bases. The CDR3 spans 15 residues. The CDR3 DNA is TGCGCCAGCAGCCGCGCGGCTACCCCGGGGGATACGCAGTATTTT. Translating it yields CASSRAATPGDTQYF.

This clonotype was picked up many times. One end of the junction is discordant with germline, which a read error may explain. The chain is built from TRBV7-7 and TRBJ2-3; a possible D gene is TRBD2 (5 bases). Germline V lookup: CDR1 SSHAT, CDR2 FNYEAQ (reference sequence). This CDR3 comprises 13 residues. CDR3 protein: CASSLAPRDTQYF. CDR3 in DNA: TGTGCCAGCAGTTTAGCGCCAAGGGATACGCAGTATTTT.

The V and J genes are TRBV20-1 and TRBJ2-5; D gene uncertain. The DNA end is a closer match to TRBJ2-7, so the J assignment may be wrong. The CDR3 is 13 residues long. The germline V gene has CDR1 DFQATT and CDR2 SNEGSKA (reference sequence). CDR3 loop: CSARAPPRYEQYF. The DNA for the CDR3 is TGCAGTGCTAGAGCTCCCCCTCGGTACGAGCAGTACTTC.

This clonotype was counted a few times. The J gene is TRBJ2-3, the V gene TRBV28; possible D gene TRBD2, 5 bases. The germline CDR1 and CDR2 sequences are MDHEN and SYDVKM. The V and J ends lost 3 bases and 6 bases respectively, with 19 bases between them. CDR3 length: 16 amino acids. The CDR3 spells CASSLSRTPMFDTQYF. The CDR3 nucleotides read TGTGCCAGCAGTTTGTCCCGGACTCCGATGTTCGATACGCAGTATTTT.

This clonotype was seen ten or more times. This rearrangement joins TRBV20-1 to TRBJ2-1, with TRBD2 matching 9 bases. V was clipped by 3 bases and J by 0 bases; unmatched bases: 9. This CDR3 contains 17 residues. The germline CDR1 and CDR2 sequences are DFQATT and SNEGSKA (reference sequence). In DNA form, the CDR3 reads TGCAGTGCTAGTGGCACTAGCGGGTTGAGCTCCTACAATGAGCAGTTCTTC. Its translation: CSASGTSGLSSYNEQFF.

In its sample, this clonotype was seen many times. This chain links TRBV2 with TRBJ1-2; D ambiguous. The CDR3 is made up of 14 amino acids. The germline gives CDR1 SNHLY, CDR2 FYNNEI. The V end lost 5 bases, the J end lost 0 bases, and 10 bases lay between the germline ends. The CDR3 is CASSTTGANYGYTF. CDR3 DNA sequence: TGTGCCAGCAGTACGACGGGAGCTAACTATGGCTACACCTTC. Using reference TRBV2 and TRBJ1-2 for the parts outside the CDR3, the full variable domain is EPEVTQTPSHQVTQMGQEVILRCVPISNHLYFYWYRQILGQKVEFLVSFYNNEISEKSEIFDDQFSVERPDGSNFTLKIRSTKLEDSAMYFCASSTTGANYGYTFGSGTRLTVV.

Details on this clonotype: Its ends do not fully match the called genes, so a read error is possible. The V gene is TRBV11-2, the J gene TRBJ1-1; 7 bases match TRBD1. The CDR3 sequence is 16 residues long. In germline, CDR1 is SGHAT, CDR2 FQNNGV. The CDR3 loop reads CASSQIKGAMDTGAFF. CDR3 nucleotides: TGTGCCAGCAGCCAAATTAAGGGGGCTATGGATACTGGAGCTTTCTTT.

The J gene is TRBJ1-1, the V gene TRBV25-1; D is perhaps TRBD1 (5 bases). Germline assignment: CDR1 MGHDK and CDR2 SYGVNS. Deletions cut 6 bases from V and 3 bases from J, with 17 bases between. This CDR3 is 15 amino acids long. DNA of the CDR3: TGTGCCAGCAGGGGACGGATACTGACGGACACTGAAGCTTTCTTT. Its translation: CASRGRILTDTEAFF.